This T cell receptor beta chain comes out of a study of blood T cell repertoires in COVID-19. The table lists this clone with a count of one. Here immunoSEQ multiplex PCR was the method, and the copy in TCRdb shows in-frame clones only, minus some. This repertoire shows 150,000 to 200,000 clones, 80% found once; its top ten account for 13% to 15%. Per the germline V gene, CDR1 is MNHEY and CDR2 is SVGAGI. Trimming shortened V by 5 bases and J by 1 base, and 8 bases separated the two germline ends. The CDR3 spans 13 residues. The clonotype originates from a man between 60 and 70 years old who had been exposed to COVID-19. This rearrangement joins TRBV6-5 to TRBJ1-1; possible D gene TRBD1, 5 bases. Input material: PBMCs or T cells enriched from blood (not recorded which). CDR3 sequence reads: CASSPRGNTEAFF. DNA for the CDR3: TGTGCCAGCAGTCCTAGGGGGAACACTGAAGCTTTCTTT.